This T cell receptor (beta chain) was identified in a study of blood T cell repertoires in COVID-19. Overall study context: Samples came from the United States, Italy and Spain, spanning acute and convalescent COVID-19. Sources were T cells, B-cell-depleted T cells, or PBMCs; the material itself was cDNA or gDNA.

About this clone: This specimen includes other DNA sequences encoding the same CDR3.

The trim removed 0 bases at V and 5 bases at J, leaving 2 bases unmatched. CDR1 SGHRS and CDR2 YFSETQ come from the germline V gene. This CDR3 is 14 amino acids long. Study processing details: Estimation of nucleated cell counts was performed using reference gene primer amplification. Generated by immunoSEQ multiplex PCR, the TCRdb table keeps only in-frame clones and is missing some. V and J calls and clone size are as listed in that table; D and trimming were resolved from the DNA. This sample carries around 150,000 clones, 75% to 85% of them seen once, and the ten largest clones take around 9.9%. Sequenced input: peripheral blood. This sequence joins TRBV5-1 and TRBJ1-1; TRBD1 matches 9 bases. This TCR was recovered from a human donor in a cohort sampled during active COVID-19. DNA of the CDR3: TGCGCCAGCAGCTTGGGGACAGGGGATACTGAAGCTTTCTTT. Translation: CASSLGTGDTEAFF. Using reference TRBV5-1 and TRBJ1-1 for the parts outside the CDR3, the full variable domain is KAGVTQTPRYLIKTRGQQVTLSCSPISGHRSVSWYQQTPGQGLQFLFEYFSETQRNKGNFPGRFSGRQFSNSRSEMNVSTLELGDSALYLCASSLGTGDTEAFFGQGTRLTVV.